One and the same sample provided the 10 T cell receptor beta chains below, sequenced in a study of T cell changes during pregnancy in multiple sclerosis. Sequencing used immunoSEQ multiplex PCR; TCRdb keeps in-frame clones, though not all of them. The data show over 35,000 clones, 80% to 95% seen once. Source: CD8+ T cells from peripheral blood mononuclear cells, taken in the first trimester of pregnancy. The origin of the receptors is a female donor with multiple sclerosis, enrolled in a pregnancy study.

The chain combines TRBV27 with TRBJ1-2; TRBD1 aligns across 10 bases. The CDR3 extends over 13 amino acids. The trim removed 6 bases at V and 8 bases at J, leaving 6 bases unmatched. CDR1 is MNHEY, CDR2 SMNVEV, per germline (reference sequence). CDR3 coding DNA: TGTGCCAGCAGACTAGGGGGACAGGGGGGCTACACCTTC. It specifies CASRLGGQGGYTF.

The rearrangement links TRBV14 to TRBJ2-7; 10 bases map to TRBD2. The germline gives CDR1 SGHDN, CDR2 FVKESK. Losses at the gene ends were 7 bases for V and 6 bases for J; bases not matched to a gene: 12. The CDR3 length is 15 residues. For the CDR3, the DNA is TGTGCCAGCAAACGGACCGGGACTAGCGCAGCCGAGCAGTACTTC. Protein: CASKRTGTSAAEQYF. Drawing the rest from reference TRBV14 and TRBJ2-7, the complete variable domain is EAGVTQFPSHSVIEKGQTVTLRCDPISGHDNLYWYRRVMGKEIKFLLHFVKESKQDESGMPNNRFLAERTGGTYSTLKVQPAELEDSGVYFCASKRTGTSAAEQYFGPGTRLTVT.

The chain couples TRBV13 to TRBJ1-5, with 12 nucleotides matching TRBD1. CDR3 length: 16 amino acids. CDR1 and CDR2 (germline): PRHDT, FYEKMQ (reference sequence). After removal of 5 bases from V and 2 bases from J, the junction contained 4 bases not matched to a gene. Here the CDR3 reads CASSEGTGGGNQPQHF. The CDR3 bases are TGTGCCAGCAGCGAGGGGACAGGGGGCGGCAATCAGCCCCAGCATTTT.

The genes are TRBV29-1 and TRBJ1-1, with 10 positions matching TRBD1. Germline lookup yields CDR1 SQVTM and CDR2 ANQGSEA. This CDR3 has 16 amino acids. V lost 0 bases to trimming and J lost 3 bases; unmatched junction nucleotides: 7. The DNA for the CDR3 is TGCAGCGTTGAAGATTACTCCGGACAGGGGGACACTGAAGCTTTCTTT. Encoded protein: CSVEDYSGQGDTEAFF.

The genes are TRBV19 and TRBJ2-1; the match to TRBD1 covers 8 bases. Germline CDR1 LNHDA, CDR2 SQIVND (reference sequence). V was clipped by 3 bases and J by 5 bases; unmatched bases: 6. The CDR3 contains 15 residues. The chain's CDR3 is CASSIPGQDNNEQFF. The CDR3 nucleotides are TGTGCCAGTAGTATCCCGGGACAGGATAACAATGAGCAGTTCTTC.

The chain links TRBV5-4 to TRBJ2-3; D gene unclear. Trimming took 3 bases from V and 1 from J, leaving 9 bases between them. CDR3 length equals 14 residues. The germline CDR1 and CDR2 sequences are SGHNT and YYREEE (reference sequence). DNA for the CDR3: TGTGCCAGCAGCTCAGTGGCGGGCACAGATACGCAGTATTTT. Its protein is CASSSVAGTDTQYF.

The chain joins TRBV18 to TRBJ2-7; D possibly corresponds to TRBD1 (5 bases). This CDR3 has 15 amino acids. The V end lost 6 bases, the J end lost 1 base, and 16 bases lay between the germline ends. Germline-derived CDR1 and CDR2 are KGHSH and LQKENI. In DNA, the CDR3 is TGTGCCAGCTCCTTTCTCGCGACAGCGTCCTACGAGCAGTACTTC. This sequence encodes CASSFLATASYEQYF.

The V gene is TRBV21-1, the J gene TRBJ1-2; the D call in the table, TRBD1, was not verified against the DNA. TRBV21-1 is described as a pseudogene. This CDR3 has 15 amino acids. In DNA, the CDR3 is TGTGCCAGCAGCAAAGGTGACAGGGCCCGAAATGGCTACACCTTC. Its translation is CASSKGDRARNGYTF.

The gene calls are TRBV21-1 and TRBJ2-7; the D call TRBD1 from the table was never checked on the DNA. TRBV21-1 has pseudogene status. This CDR3 region has 16 residues. The chain's CDR3 is CASSNRGDRVSYEQYF. In DNA form, the CDR3 reads TGTGCCAGCAGCAACCGCGGCGACAGGGTATCCTACGAGCAGTACTTC.

The rearrangement joins TRBV6-6 to TRBJ2-2; D is possibly TRBD2 (5 bases). The V end was cut by 0 bases, the J end by 4 bases, with 9 bases between. CDR1 MNHNY and CDR2 SVGAGI come from the germline V gene (reference sequence). This CDR3 has 15 amino acids. CDR3 DNA sequence: TGTGCCAGCAGTTACTCGTCGGACTTCACCGGGGAGCTGTTTTTT. Its protein is CASSYSSDFTGELFF.